Listed here is a single T cell receptor beta chain. As yet, its antigen is unknown. When the RNA was reverse transcribed, random hexamers were used with an input of about 0.5 to 1 ug. immunoSEQ multiplex PCR amplified TCR beta CDR3 across 54 Vbeta, 13 Jbeta. TCRdb reanalysed the immunoSEQ multiplex PCR reads using MiXCR and keeps one entry per CDR3 protein. The sample yields 150,000 to 200,000 distinct CDR3 sequences, about 93% seen once. The record originates from a study of CD8 T cells in Susac syndrome. Study-level background: The sequenced Susac syndrome patients included about six who had clinically active disease and roughly eight who were in remission. General study results and limits: CD4+ T cell repertoires in Susac syndrome exhibited no evidence of clonal expansion.

What was sequenced was CD4+ T cells from PBMCs. The sequence was collected from a human donor with Susac syndrome.

The CDR3 DNA reads TGCGCCAGCAGAGAGCGGGGGCCCCAGAGGGAAGCTTTCTTT. Its protein product is CASRERGPQREAFF. The J gene is TRBJ1-1, the V gene TRBV5-1; D possibly corresponds to TRBD1 (6 bases). CDR1 and CDR2 from the germline V gene are SGHRS and YFSETQ. The CDR3 is 14 amino acids. V dropped 5 bases and J dropped 8 bases, with 19 bases sitting between them.